What follows are 21 T cell receptor beta chains derived from one specimen sequenced in a study of blood T cell repertoires in COVID-19. Clones were sequenced by immunoSEQ multiplex PCR, and TCRdb holds only the in-frame ones, with some missing. The table lists 250,000 to 300,000 clones, roughly nine tenths of them singletons, with about 12% in the top ten. Sequenced: peripheral blood. Receptor source: a woman in her thirties with COVID-19, enrolled during active disease.

The CDR3 protein is CASVPEVNYGYTF. The CDR3 nucleotides read TGTGCCAGCGTCCCGGAGGTAAACTATGGCTACACCTTC. This rearrangement joins TRBV6-6 to TRBJ1-2; D not resolved. Trimming took off 8 bases at V and 2 bases at J, with 12 bases between the two ends. The CDR3 is made up of 13 amino acids. Per germline, CDR1 MNHNY and CDR2 SVGAGI (reference sequence).

The chain carries TRBV3-1 (or the pseudogene TRBV3-2) and TRBJ2-7, with 8 bases that match TRBD2. The CDR3 has 15 residues. With 2 bases clipped from V and 5 bases from J, the junction kept 8 bases outside the gene matches. Looked up from germline, CDR1 is LGHDT and CDR2 is YNNKEL (reference sequence). CDR3 sequence reads: CASSQKGLGVDEQYF. The CDR3 coding sequence is TGTGCCAGCAGCCAAAAGGGACTAGGGGTCGACGAGCAGTACTTC.

V gene TRBV23-1 combines with J gene TRBJ2-5, with 8 bases identical to TRBD2. TRBV23-1 carries the ORF label, with uncertain function. The CDR3 loop spans 19 amino acids. V gave up 1 base and J gave up 0 bases; unmatched junction bases: 13. CDR3 residues: CASSQYVAGGPTNQETQYF. Written as DNA, the CDR3 is TGCGCCAGCAGTCAATACGTTGCGGGAGGCCCCACTAACCAAGAGACCCAGTACTTC.

V and J are TRBV6-5 and TRBJ2-7; 12 bases agree with TRBD1. The CDR3 is 13 amino acids. From germline, CDR1 is MNHEY and CDR2 SVGAGI. V shed 6 bases and J 6 bases; nucleotides not matched to a gene: 3. The CDR3 loop is CASRGQGAGEQYF. The CDR3 DNA is TGTGCCAGCAGGGGACAGGGGGCGGGCGAGCAGTACTTC.

V is TRBV4-2 and J is TRBJ2-7; D call uncertain. The germline V gene encodes CDR1 LGHNA and CDR2 YNFKEQ. This CDR3 has 13 residues. The V and J ends lost 2 bases and 2 bases respectively, with 7 bases between them. The CDR3 loop reads CASSQPTAYEQYF. The CDR3 DNA follows: TGTGCCAGCAGCCAACCGACTGCCTACGAGCAGTACTTC.

This chain uses TRBV27 with TRBJ1-4; D gene ambiguous. This CDR3 contains 15 residues. The germline V and J ends were trimmed by 0 bases and 0 bases, with 5 bases remaining between them. Germline loops: CDR1 MNHEY, CDR2 SMNVEV (reference sequence). The DNA of the CDR3 is TGTGCCAGCAGTTTATCTCATGCAACTAATGAAAAACTGTTTTTT. This sequence encodes CASSLSHATNEKLFF.

Only a few counts were recorded for this clone. The rearrangement joins TRBV5-1 to TRBJ1-1, with D hard to call. Trimming removed 0 bases at V and 5 bases at J, with 11 bases between. Germline values: CDR1 SGHRS, CDR2 YFSETQ. The CDR3 loop spans 14 amino acids. CDR3 sequence (DNA): TGCGCCAGCAGCTTGGAGCAGGCGGGGACTGAAGCTTTCTTT. Translation: CASSLEQAGTEAFF.

The V call is TRBV13, the J call TRBJ1-2, with 7 positions matching TRBD1. After removal of 5 bases from V and 4 bases from J, the junction contained 7 bases not matched to a gene. The CDR3 has 14 amino acids. Germline-derived CDR1 and CDR2 are PRHDT and FYEKMQ (reference sequence). The CDR3 sequence: CASSQAGGPYGYTF. CDR3 nucleotide sequence: TGTGCCAGCAGCCAAGCAGGGGGTCCCTATGGCTACACCTTC. The full variable domain, its missing parts supplied by reference TRBV13 and TRBJ1-2, is AAGVIQSPRHLIKEKRETATLKCYPIPRHDTVYWYQQGPGQDPQFLISFYEKMQSDKGSIPDRFSAQQFSDYHSELNMSSLELGDSALYFCASSQAGGPYGYTFGSGTRLTVV.

The V and J genes are TRBV2 and TRBJ1-2, with D possibly matching TRBD1 (6 bases). CDR3 length equals 15 residues. V lost 5 bases to trimming and J lost 4 bases, with 17 bases between them. Germline V gene data show CDR1 as SNHLY and CDR2 as FYNNEI. CDR3 DNA sequence: TGTGCCAGCAGTCCAGGGGCCCAATGGGGCTATGGCTACACCTTC. Its translation is CASSPGAQWGYGYTF.

A note on this clone: One end of the junction does not line up with germline, which may come from a read error. V usage is TRBV10-2 and J usage is TRBJ2-5; D might be TRBD2 (7 bases). From germline, CDR1 is WSHSY and CDR2 SAAADI. The CDR3 totals 15 residues. The CDR3 sequence: CASSAVPGGQATQYF. CDR3 DNA: TGCGCCAGCAGCGCCGTGCCGGGGGGACAAGCGACCCAGTACTTC.

Regarding this clone: The junction differs from germline at one of its ends, possibly a read error. V and J are TRBV2 and TRBJ1-1; D unresolved. CDR3 size: 11 residues. CDR1 and CDR2 from the germline V gene are SNHLY and FYNNEI. The CDR3 sequence is CASNNSPDAFF. In DNA form, the CDR3 reads TGTGCCAGCAACAATAGCCCTGACGCTTTCTTT.

The rearrangement joins TRBV4-2 to TRBJ1-5; weak D call: TRBD1 (6 bases). With 1 base removed from V and 1 base from J, the gap between germline ends came to 17 bases. The CDR3 totals 18 residues. The V gene's germline CDR1 is LGHNA and CDR2 YNFKEQ. CDR3 sequence (DNA): TGTGCCAGCAGCCAAGTTGGGGCAGGGGAGAGGAGCAATCAGCCCCAGCATTTT. Translation gives CASSQVGAGERSNQPQHF.

The chain joins TRBV7-2 to TRBJ1-6, with D perhaps TRBD1 (6 bases). Germline V CDR1 and CDR2: SGHTA, FQGNSA. CDR3 length equals 14 residues. V lost 3 bases to trimming and J lost 7 bases, with 10 bases between them. The CDR3 DNA is TGTGCCAGCAGCTTTAAACAGGGAAATTCACCCCTCCACTTT. This gives the protein CASSFKQGNSPLHF.

V and J are TRBV4-1 and TRBJ2-1; TRBD2 matches at 14 bases. The length of the CDR3 is 20 residues. Germline CDR1 and CDR2: MGHRA and YSYEKL. The V gene end was trimmed by 1 base and the J gene end by 0 bases; junction bases not matched to a gene: 8. The CDR3 is CASSQATSGGVASSYNEQFF. DNA of the CDR3: TGCGCCAGCAGCCAAGCGACTAGCGGGGGGGTTGCGAGCTCCTACAATGAGCAGTTCTTC.

The chain combines TRBV6-5 with TRBJ1-1, with D tentatively TRBD1 (5 bases). V shed 4 bases and J shed 7 bases, with 16 bases lying between them. Germline lookup yields CDR1 MNHEY and CDR2 SVGAGI. The CDR3 contains 14 residues. Here the CDR3 DNA reads TGTGCCAGCAGTTCATCCGGGGGGAGGGGTGAAGCTTTCTTT. Protein: CASSSSGGRGEAFF.

The chain employs TRBV4-1 and TRBJ2-3; weak D call: TRBD2 (7 bases). The V gene lost 0 bases and the J gene lost 6 bases, with 19 bases spanning the gap. The CDR3 totals 17 residues. CDR1 and CDR2 (germline): MGHRA, YSYEKL. The DNA of the CDR3 is TGCGCCAGCAGCCAAGAGGGGCGGGGGACACTTAAGGATACGCAGTATTTT. Its protein product is CASSQEGRGTLKDTQYF.

This sequence joins TRBV25-1 and TRBJ2-1, with TRBD2 identical over 11 bases. CDR3 length: 15 amino acids. Germline-derived CDR1 and CDR2 are MGHDK and SYGVNS. This chain's CDR3 is CAERKLAGEDNEQFF. In DNA, the CDR3 is TGTGCAGAACGTAAACTAGCGGGGGAAGACAATGAGCAGTTCTTC.

This clone was picked up a small number of times. CDR3 amino acids: CASSSQGPGEAGELFF. The CDR3 DNA follows: TGTGCCAGCAGCTCACAAGGCCCGGGGGAGGCCGGGGAGCTGTTTTTT. The chain has TRBV5-4 and TRBJ2-2, with D maybe TRBD2 (6 bases). Germline V gene lookup returns CDR1 SGHNT and CDR2 YYREEE (reference sequence). This CDR3 is built from 16 residues. V was shortened by 3 bases and J by 6 bases, with 18 bases between the two germline ends.

The chain links TRBV27 to TRBJ2-1; 9 positions agree with TRBD2. Germline V gene data show CDR1 as MNHEY and CDR2 as SMNVEV (reference sequence). V trimming: 0 bases; J trimming: 5 bases; junction bases outside the gene matches: 5. This CDR3 region has 16 residues. CDR3 loop: CASSLSLAGRNNEQFF. Here the CDR3 DNA reads TGTGCCAGCAGTTTATCCCTAGCGGGGAGGAACAATGAGCAGTTCTTC.

This chain joins TRBV28 and TRBJ1-2, with 8 bases fitting TRBD1. Trimming at V came to 5 bases and at J to 8 bases, leaving 13 bases not matched to a gene. CDR1 is MDHEN and CDR2 is SYDVKM in the germline V gene. This CDR3 contains 15 residues. The CDR3 DNA sequence: TGTGCCAGCAGTCCGCCGGACAGGGAGAGTGAGGGCTACACCTTC. Translating gives CASSPPDRESEGYTF.

The chain has TRBV5-6 and TRBJ1-1; the D is unclear. With 4 bases removed from V and 4 bases from J, the gap between germline ends came to 11 bases. This CDR3 has 13 residues. From germline, CDR1 is SGHDT and CDR2 YYEEEE. Here the CDR3 reads CASSPPPGTEAFF. CDR3 coding DNA: TGTGCCAGCAGCCCCCCCCCGGGCACTGAAGCTTTCTTT.